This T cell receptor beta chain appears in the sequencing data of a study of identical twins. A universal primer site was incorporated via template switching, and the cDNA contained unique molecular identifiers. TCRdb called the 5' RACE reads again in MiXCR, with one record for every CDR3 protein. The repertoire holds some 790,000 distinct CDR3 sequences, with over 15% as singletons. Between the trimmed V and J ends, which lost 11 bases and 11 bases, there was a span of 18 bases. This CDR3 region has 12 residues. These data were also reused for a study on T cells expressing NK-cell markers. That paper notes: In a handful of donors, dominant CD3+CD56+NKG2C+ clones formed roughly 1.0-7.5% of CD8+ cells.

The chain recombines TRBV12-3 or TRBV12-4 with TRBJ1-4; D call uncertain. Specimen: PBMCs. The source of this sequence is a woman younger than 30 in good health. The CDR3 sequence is CAGAESGGKLFF. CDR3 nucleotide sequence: TGTGCCGGAGCGGAATCCGGCGGCAAACTGTTTTTT.